This T cell receptor beta chain stems from a study of shared clonotypes between healthy human individuals. Background on the study: Per-donor plates numbered three CD4 naive, three CD4 memory, two CD8 naive and one CD8 memory. Findings and limits, study-wide: Shared clonotypes across all four donors exceeded non-shared ones in generation probability.

Produced via immunoSEQ multiplex PCR; TCRdb's table is partial and in-frame only. This repertoire shows under 2.5 million clones, around 90% found once; its top ten account for 0.37%. Points on this clone: The antigen remains undetermined.

CDR3 length: 14 residues. CDR1 LNHDA and CDR2 SQIVND come from the germline V gene (reference sequence). The germline V and J ends were trimmed by 6 bases and 2 bases, with 14 bases remaining between them. This chain uses TRBV19 with TRBJ2-7; the D call may be TRBD1 or TRBD2 (5 bases each). The origin of this receptor is a man in his late teens or twenties in good health. Some clones in this sample may be carry-over from other donors' samples. The source material was naive CD4+ T cells from PBMCs. Subset specified: CD45RA+ positively selected. This chain's CDR3 is CASRPPGRTYEQYF. The CDR3 DNA reads TGTGCCAGTAGGCCTCCGGGACGGACCTACGAGCAGTACTTC.